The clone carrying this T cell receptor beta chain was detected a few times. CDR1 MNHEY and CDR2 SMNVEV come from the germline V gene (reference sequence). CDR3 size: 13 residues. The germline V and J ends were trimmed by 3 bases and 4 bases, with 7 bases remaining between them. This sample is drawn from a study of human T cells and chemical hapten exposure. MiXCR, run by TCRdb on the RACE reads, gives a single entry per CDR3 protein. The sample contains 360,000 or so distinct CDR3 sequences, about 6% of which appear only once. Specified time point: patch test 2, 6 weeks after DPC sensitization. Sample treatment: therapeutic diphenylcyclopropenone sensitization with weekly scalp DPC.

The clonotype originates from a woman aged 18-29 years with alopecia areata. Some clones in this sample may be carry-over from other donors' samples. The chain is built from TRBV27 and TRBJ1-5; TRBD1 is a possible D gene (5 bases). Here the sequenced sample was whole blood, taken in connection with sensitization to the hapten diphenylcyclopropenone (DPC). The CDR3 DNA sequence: TGTGCCAGCAGTTTCTGGGGGAATCAGCCCCAGCATTTT. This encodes CASSFWGNQPQHF.